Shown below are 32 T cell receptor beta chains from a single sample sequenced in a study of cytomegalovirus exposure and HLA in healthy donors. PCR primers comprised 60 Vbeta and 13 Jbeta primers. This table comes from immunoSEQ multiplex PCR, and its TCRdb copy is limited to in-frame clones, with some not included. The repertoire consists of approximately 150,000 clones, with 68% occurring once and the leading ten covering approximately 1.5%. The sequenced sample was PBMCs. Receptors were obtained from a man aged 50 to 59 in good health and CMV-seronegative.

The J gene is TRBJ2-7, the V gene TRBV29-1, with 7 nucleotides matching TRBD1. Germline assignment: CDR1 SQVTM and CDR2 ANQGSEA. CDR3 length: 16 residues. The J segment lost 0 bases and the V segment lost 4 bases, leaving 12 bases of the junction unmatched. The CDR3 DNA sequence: TGCAGCGTTGGACAGGGTTTAATACAAGGCTCCTACGAGCAGTACTTC. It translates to CSVGQGLIQGSYEQYF.

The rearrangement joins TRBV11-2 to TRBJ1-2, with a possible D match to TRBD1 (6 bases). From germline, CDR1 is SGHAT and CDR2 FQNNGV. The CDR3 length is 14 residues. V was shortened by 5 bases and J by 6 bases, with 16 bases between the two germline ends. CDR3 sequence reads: CASSLAGATNGYTF. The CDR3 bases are TGTGCCAGCAGCCTAGCAGGGGCCACCAATGGCTACACCTTC.

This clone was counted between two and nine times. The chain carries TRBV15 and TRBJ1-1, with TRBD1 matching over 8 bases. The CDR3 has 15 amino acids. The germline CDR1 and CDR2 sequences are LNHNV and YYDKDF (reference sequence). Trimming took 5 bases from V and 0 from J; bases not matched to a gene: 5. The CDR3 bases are TGTGCCACCAGCGGGACAGGTCTGATGAACACTGAAGCTTTCTTT. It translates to CATSGTGLMNTEAFF.

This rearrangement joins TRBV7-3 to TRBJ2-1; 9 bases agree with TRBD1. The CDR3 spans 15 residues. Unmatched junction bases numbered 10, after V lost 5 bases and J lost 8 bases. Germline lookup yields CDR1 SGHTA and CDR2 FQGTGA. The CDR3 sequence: CASSILGQGSDEQFF. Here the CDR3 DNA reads TGTGCCAGCAGCATCCTGGGACAGGGTAGCGATGAGCAGTTCTTC. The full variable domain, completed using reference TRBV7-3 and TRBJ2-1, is GAGVSQTPSNKVTEKGKYVELRCDPISGHTALYWYRQSLGQGPEFLIYFQGTGAADDSGLPNDRFFAVRPEGSVSTLKIQRTERGDSAVYLCASSILGQGSDEQFFGPGTRLTVL.

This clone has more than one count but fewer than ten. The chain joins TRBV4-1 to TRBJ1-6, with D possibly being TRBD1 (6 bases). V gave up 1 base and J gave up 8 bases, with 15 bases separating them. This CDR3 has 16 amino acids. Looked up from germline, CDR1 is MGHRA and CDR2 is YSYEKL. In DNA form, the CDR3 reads TGCGCCAGCAGCCAAGGTGGTGGACAGTTCTATTCACCCCTCCACTTT. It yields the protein CASSQGGGQFYSPLHF.

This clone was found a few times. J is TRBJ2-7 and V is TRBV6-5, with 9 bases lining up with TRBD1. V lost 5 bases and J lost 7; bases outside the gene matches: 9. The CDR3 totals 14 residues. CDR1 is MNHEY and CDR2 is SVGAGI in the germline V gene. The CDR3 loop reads CASSTDRGYGEQYF. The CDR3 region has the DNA TGTGCCAGCAGTACTGACAGGGGGTATGGAGAGCAGTACTTC.

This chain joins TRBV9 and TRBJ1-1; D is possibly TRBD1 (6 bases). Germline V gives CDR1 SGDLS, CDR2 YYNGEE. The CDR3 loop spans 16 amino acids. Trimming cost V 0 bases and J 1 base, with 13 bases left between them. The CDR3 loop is CASSVGSQGPNTEAFF. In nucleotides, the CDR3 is TGTGCCAGCAGCGTAGGCTCTCAGGGGCCGAACACTGAAGCTTTCTTT.

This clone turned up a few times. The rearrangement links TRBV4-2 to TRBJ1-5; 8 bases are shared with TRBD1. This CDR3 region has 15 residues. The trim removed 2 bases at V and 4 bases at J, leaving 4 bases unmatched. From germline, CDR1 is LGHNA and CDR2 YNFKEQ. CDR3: CASSQQDRENQPQHF. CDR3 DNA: TGTGCCAGCAGCCAACAGGACAGGGAAAATCAGCCCCAGCATTTT.

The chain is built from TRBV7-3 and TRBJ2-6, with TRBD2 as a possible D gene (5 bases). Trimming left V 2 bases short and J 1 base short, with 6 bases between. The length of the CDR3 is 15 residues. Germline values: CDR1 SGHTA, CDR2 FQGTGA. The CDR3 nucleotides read TGTGCCAGCAGCTTAGGAGGATCTGGGGCCAACGTCCTGACTTTC. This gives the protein CASSLGGSGANVLTF.

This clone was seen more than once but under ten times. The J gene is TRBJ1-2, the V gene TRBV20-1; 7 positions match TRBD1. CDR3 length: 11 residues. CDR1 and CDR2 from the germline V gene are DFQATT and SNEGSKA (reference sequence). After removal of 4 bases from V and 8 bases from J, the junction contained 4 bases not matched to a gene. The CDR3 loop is CSATDREGYTF. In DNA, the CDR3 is TGCAGTGCTACAGACAGGGAAGGCTACACCTTC.

CDR3 DNA sequence: TGTGCCAGCAGCCGAACAGGGTTTGAATCCGGTACGCAGTATTTT. Translation: CASSRTGFESGTQYF. J is TRBJ2-3 and V is TRBV5-6; D is possibly TRBD1 (6 bases). V was shortened by 4 bases and J by 8 bases, with 20 bases between the two germline ends. This CDR3 has 15 residues. Germline V gene sequence: CDR1 SGHDT, CDR2 YYEEEE. The full variable domain, rest sourced from reference TRBV5-6 and TRBJ2-3, is DAGVTQSPTHLIKTRGQQVTLRCSPKSGHDTVSWYQQALGQGPQFIFQYYEEEERQRGNFPDRFSGHQFPNYSSELNVNALLLGDSALYLCASSRTGFESGTQYFGPGTRLTVL.

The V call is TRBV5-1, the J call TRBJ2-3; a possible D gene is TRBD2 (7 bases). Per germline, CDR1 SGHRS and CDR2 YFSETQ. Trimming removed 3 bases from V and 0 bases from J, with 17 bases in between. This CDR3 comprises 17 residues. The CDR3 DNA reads TGCGCCAGCAGCTCCCCACCGGGGGGCTCTAGCACAGATACGCAGTATTTT. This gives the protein CASSSPPGGSSTDTQYF.

The CDR3 DNA reads TGTGCCAGCAGCCCCAGGGACAGGGGGTCCTACAATGAGCAGTTCTTC. The encoded protein is CASSPRDRGSYNEQFF. The chain is built from TRBV9 and TRBJ2-1, with 11 bases aligning to TRBD1. J was trimmed by 1 base and V by 4 bases; bases with no gene match: 4. The CDR3 contains 16 residues. Germline CDR1 SGDLS, CDR2 YYNGEE.

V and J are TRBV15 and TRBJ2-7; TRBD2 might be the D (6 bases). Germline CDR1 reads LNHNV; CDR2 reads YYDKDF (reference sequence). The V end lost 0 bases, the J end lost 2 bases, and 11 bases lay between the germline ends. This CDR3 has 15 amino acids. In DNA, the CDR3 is TGTGCCACCAGCAGAGAGTTCAGCGGGCCCTACGAGCAGTACTTC. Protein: CATSREFSGPYEQYF.

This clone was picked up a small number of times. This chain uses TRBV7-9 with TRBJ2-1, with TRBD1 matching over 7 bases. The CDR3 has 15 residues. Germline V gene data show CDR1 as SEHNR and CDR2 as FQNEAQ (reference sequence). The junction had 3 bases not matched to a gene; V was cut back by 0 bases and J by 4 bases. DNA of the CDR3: TGTGCCAGCAGCTTAGCTGGACAGGCTTACAATGAGCAGTTCTTC. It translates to CASSLAGQAYNEQFF.

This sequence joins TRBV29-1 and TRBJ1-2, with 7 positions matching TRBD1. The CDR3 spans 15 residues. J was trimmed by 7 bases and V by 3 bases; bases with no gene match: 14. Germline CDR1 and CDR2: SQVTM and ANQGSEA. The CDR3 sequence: CSVDRDSTNQGGYTF. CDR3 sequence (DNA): TGCAGCGTTGACCGGGACAGTACTAATCAAGGTGGCTACACCTTC.

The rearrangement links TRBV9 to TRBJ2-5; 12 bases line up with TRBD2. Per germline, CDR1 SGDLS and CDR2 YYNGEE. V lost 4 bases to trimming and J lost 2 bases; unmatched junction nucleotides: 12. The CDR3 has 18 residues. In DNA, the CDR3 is TGTGCCAGCAGCCCAAGACTAGCGGGGGCCCCGGGGCAAGAGACCCAGTACTTC. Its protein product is CASSPRLAGAPGQETQYF.

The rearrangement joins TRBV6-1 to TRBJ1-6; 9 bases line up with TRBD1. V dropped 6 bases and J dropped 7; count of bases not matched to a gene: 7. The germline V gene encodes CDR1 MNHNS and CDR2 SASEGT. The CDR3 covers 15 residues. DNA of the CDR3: TGTGCCAGCAGGTTTACAGGGGGCAAGAATTCACCCCTCCACTTT. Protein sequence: CASRFTGGKNSPLHF.

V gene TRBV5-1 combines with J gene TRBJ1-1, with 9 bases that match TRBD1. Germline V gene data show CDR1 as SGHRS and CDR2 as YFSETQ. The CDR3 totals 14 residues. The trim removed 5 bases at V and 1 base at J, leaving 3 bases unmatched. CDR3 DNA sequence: TGCGCCAGCAGTACAGGGGGCGGGAACACTGAAGCTTTCTTT. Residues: CASSTGGGNTEAFF.

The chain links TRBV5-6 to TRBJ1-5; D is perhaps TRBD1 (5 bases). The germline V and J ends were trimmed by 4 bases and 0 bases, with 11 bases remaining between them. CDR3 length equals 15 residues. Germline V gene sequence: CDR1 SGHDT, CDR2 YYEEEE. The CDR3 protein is CASSVGLLSNQPQHF. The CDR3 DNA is TGTGCCAGCAGCGTGGGACTTCTTAGCAATCAGCCCCAGCATTTT. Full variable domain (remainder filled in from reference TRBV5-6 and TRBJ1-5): DAGVTQSPTHLIKTRGQQVTLRCSPKSGHDTVSWYQQALGQGPQFIFQYYEEEERQRGNFPDRFSGHQFPNYSSELNVNALLLGDSALYLCASSVGLLSNQPQHFGDGTRLSIL.

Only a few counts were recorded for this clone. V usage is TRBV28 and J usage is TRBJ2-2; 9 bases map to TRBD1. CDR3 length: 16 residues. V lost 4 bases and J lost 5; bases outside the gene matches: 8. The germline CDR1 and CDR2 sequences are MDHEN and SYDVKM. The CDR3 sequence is CASSSGQGLDTGELFF. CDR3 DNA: TGTGCCAGCAGTTCGGGACAGGGTCTCGATACCGGGGAGCTGTTTTTT.

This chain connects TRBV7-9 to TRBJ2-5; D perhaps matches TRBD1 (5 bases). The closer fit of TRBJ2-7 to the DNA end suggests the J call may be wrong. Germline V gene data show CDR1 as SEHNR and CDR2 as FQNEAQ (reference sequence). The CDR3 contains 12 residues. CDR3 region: CASGLQAYEQYF. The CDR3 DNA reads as TGTGCCTCCGGGCTACAGGCCTACGAGCAGTACTTC.

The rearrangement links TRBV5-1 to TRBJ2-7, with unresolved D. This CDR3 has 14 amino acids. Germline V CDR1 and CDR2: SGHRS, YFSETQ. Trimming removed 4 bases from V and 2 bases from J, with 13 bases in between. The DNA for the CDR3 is TGCGCCAGCAGCCCCACCACACCAACCTACGAGCAGTACTTC. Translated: CASSPTTPTYEQYF.

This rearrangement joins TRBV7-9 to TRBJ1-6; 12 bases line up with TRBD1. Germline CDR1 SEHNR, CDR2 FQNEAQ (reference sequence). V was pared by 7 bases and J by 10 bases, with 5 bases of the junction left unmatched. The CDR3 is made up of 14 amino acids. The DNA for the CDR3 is TGTGCCAGCACAACCGGGACAGGGGGCTCACCCCTCCACTTT. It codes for CASTTGTGGSPLHF.

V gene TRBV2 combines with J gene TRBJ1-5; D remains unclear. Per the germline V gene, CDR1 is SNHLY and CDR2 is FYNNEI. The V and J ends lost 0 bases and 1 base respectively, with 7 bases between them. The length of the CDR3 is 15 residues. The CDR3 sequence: CASSEALRSNQPQHF. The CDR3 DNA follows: TGTGCCAGCAGTGAAGCGCTTCGGAGCAATCAGCCCCAGCATTTT.

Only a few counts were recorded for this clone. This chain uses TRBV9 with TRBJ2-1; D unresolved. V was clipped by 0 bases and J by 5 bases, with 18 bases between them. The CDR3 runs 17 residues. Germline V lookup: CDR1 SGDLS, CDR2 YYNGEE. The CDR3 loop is CASSVGAGRNFDNEQFF. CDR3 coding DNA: TGTGCCAGCAGCGTAGGGGCAGGTAGGAACTTCGACAATGAGCAGTTCTTC.

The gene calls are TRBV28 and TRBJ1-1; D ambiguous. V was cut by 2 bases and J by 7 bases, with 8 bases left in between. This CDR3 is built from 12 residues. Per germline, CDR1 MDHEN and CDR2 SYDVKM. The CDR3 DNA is TGTGCCAGCAGTTTAAAGCCGCGTGAAGCTTTCTTT. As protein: CASSLKPREAFF.

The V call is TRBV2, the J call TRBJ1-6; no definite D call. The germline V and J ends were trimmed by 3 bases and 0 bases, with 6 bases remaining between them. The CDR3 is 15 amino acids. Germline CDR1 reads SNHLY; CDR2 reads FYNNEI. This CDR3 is CASSDSLSYNSPLHF. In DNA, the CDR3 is TGTGCCAGCAGTGACTCTCTCTCCTATAATTCACCCCTCCACTTT.

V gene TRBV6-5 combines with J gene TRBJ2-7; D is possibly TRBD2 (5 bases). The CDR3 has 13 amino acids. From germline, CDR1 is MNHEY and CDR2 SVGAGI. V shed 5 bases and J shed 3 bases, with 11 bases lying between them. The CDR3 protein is CASSRSGNYEQYF. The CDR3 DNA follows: TGTGCCAGCAGTCGCTCCGGGAACTACGAGCAGTACTTC.

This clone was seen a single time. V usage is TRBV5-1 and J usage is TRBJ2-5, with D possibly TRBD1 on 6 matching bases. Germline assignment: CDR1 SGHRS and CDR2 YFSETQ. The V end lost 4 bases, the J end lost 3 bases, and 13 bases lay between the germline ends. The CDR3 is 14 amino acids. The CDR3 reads CASSPVGTKETQYF. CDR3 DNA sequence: TGCGCCAGCAGCCCGGTAGGGACAAAAGAGACCCAGTACTTC.

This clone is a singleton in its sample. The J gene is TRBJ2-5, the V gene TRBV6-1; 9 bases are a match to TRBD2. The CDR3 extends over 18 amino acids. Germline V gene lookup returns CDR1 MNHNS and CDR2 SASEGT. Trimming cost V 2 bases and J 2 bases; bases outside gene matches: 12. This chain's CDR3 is CASSEYGIGLARQETQYF. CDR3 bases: TGTGCCAGCAGTGAATATGGTATTGGACTAGCGAGACAAGAGACCCAGTACTTC.

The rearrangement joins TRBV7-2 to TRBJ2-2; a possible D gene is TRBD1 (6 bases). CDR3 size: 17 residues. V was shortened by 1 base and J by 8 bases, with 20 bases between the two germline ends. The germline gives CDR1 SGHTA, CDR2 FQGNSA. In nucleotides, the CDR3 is TGTGCCAGCAGCTTAGGGCCAGCAGGGGCCGGTTCGGGGGAGCTGTTTTTT. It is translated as CASSLGPAGAGSGELFF.